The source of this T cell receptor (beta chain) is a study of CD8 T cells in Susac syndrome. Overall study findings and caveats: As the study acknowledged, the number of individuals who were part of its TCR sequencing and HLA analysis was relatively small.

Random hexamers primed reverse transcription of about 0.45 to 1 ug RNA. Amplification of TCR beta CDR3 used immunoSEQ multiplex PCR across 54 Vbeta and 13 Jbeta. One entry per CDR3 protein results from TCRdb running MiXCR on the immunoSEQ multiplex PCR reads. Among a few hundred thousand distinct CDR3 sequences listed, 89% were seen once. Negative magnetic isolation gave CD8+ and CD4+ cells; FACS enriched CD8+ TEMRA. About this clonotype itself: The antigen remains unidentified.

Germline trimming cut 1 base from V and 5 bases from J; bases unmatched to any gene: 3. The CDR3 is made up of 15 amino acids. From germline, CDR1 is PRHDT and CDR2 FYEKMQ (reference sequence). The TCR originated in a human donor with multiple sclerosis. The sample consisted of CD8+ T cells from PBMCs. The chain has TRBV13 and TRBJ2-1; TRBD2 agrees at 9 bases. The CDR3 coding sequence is TGTGCCAGCAGCTTAGCATTAGCGGGAGACAATGAGCAGTTCTTC. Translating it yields CASSLALAGDNEQFF. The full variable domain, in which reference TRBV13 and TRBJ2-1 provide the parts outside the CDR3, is AAGVIQSPRHLIKEKRETATLKCYPIPRHDTVYWYQQGPGQDPQFLISFYEKMQSDKGSIPDRFSAQQFSDYHSELNMSSLELGDSALYFCASSLALAGDNEQFFGPGTRLTVL.